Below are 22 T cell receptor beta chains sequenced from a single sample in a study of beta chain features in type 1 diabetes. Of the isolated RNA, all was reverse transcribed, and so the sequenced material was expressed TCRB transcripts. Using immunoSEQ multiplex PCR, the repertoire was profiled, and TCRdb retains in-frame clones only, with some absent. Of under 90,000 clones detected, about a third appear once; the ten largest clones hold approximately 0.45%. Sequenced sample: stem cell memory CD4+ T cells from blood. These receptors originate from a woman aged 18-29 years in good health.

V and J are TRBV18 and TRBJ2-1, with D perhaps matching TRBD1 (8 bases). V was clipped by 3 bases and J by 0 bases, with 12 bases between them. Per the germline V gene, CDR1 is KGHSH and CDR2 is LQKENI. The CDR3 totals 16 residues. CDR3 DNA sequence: TGTGCCAGCTCACCTTACAGGGGGGGCTCCTACAATGAGCAGTTCTTC. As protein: CASSPYRGGSYNEQFF.

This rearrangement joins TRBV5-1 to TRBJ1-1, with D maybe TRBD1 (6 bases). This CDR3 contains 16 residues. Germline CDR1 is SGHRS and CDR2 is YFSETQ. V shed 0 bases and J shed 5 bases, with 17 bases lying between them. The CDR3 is CASSLDLIGGMTEAFF. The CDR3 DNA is TGCGCCAGCAGCTTGGATCTGATAGGGGGAATGACTGAAGCTTTCTTT.

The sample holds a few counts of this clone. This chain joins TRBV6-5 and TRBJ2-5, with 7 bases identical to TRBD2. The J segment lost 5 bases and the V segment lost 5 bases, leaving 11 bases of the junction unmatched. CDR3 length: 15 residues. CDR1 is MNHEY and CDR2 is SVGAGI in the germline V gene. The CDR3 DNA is TGTGCCAGCAGTAGGGAGGGAGGGAGAGGGGAGACCCAGTACTTC. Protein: CASSREGGRGETQYF.

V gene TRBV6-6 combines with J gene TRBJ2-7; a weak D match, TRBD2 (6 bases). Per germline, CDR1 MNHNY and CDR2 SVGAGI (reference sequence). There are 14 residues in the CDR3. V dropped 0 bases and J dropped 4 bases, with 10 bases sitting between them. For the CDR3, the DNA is TGTGCCAGCAGTTACTCGTTGGGGACTTACGAGCAGTACTTC. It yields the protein CASSYSLGTYEQYF.

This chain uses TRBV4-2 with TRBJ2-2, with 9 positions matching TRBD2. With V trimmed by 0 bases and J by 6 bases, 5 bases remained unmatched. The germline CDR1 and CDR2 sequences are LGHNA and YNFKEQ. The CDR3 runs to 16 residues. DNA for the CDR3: TGTGCCAGCAGCCAAGAAGTAGCGGGGGCGGCCGGGGAGCTGTTTTTT. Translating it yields CASSQEVAGAAGELFF.

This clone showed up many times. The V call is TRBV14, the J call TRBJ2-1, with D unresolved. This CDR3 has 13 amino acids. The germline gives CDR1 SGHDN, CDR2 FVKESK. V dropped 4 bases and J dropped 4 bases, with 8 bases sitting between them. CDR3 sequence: CASSLDGYNEQFF. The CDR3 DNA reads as TGTGCCAGCAGCCTCGACGGGTACAATGAGCAGTTCTTC.

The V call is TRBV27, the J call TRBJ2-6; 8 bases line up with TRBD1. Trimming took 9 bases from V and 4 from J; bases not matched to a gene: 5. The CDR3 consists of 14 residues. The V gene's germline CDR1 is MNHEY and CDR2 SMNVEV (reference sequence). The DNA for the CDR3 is TGTGCCAGTCACAGGGGGGCAGGGGCCAACGTCCTGACTTTC. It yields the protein CASHRGAGANVLTF.

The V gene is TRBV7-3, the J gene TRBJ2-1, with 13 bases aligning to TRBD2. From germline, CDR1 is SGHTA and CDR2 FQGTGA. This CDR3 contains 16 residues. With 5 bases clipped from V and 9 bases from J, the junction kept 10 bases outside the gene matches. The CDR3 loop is CASSPGGTSGEGEQFF. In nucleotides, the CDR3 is TGTGCCAGCAGCCCGGGCGGGACTAGCGGGGAGGGTGAGCAGTTCTTC.

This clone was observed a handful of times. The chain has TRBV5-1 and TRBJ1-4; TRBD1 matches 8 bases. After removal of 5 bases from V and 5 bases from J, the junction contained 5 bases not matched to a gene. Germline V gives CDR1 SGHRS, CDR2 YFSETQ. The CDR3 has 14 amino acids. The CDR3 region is CASSQGAQNEKLFF. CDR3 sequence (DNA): TGCGCCAGCAGTCAGGGGGCGCAAAATGAAAAACTGTTTTTT.

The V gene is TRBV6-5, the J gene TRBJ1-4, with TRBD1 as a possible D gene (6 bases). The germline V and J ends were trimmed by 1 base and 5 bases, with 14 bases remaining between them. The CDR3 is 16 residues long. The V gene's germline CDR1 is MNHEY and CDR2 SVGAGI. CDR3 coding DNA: TGTGCCAGCAGTTACTGGGCGGGGGCGGGGAATGAAAAACTGTTTTTT. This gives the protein CASSYWAGAGNEKLFF.

CDR3: CASSKQGADTEAFF. The CDR3 region has the DNA TGTGCCAGCTCAAAGCAGGGGGCGGACACTGAAGCTTTCTTT. V is TRBV18 and J is TRBJ1-1, with 8 bases identical to TRBD1. Germline V gene sequence: CDR1 KGHSH, CDR2 LQKENI. The CDR3 extends over 14 amino acids. Unmatched junction bases numbered 5, after V lost 5 bases and J lost 3 bases.

The CDR3: CASSQTGGTNEKLFF. The CDR3 DNA sequence: TGTGCCAGCAGTCAGACGGGGGGAACTAATGAAAAACTGTTTTTT. V and J are TRBV4-2 and TRBJ1-4; D is possibly TRBD1 (5 bases). The CDR3 is 15 amino acids. CDR1 is LGHNA and CDR2 is YNFKEQ in the germline V gene. Trimming removed 6 bases at V and 1 base at J, with 12 bases between.

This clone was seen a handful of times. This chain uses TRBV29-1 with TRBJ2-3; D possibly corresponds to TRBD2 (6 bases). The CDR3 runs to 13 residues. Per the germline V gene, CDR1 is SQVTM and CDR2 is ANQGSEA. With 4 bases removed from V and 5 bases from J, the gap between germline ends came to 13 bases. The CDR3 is CSVGAGMGDTQYF. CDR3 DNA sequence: TGCAGCGTTGGGGCGGGGATGGGAGATACGCAGTATTTT.

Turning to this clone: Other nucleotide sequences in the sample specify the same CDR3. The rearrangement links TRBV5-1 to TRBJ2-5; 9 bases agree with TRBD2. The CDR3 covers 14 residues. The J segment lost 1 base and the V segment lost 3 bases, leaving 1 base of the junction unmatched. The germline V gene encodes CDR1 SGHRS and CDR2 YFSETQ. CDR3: CASSSLAGQETQYF. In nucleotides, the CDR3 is TGCGCCAGCAGCTCACTAGCGGGCCAAGAGACCCAGTACTTC.

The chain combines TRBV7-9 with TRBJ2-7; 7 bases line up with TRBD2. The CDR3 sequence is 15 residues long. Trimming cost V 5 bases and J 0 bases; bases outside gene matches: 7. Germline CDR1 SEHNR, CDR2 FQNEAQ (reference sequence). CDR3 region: CASSTQRGLSYEQYF. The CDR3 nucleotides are TGTGCCAGCAGCACACAGCGGGGACTCTCCTACGAGCAGTACTTC.

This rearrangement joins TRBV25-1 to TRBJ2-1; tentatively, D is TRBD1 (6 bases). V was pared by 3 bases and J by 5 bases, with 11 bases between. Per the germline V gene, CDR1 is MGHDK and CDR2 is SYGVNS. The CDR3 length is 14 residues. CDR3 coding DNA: TGTGCCAGCAGTGATCTCCAGGGGAACAATGAGCAGTTCTTC. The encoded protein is CASSDLQGNNEQFF.

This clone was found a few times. This CDR3 reads CSVRQSYEQYF. Here the CDR3 DNA reads TGCAGCGTCCGACAGTCCTACGAGCAGTACTTC. The J gene is TRBJ2-7, the V gene TRBV29-1; a possible D gene is TRBD1 (5 bases). This CDR3 spans 11 amino acids. Per germline, CDR1 SQVTM and CDR2 ANQGSEA. Trimming took off 6 bases at V and 1 base at J, with 7 bases between the two ends.

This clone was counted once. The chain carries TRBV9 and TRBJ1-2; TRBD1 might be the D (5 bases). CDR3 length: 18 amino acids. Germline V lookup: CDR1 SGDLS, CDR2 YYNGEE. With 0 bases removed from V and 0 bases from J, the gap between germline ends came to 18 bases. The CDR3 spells CASSVEEPEGLTNYGYTF. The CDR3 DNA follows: TGTGCCAGCAGCGTAGAGGAGCCTGAGGGACTTACTAACTATGGCTACACCTTC.

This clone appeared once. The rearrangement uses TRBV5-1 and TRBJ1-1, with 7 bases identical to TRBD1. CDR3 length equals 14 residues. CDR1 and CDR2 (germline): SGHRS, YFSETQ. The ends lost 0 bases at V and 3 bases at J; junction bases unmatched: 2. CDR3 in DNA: TGCGCCAGCAGCTTGGGCAGGGGGGACACTGAAGCTTTCTTT. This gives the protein CASSLGRGDTEAFF.

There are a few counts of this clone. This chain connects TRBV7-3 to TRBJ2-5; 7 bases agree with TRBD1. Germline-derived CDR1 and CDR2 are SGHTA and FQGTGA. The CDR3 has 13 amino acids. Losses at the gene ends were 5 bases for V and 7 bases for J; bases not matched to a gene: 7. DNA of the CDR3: TGTGCCAGCAGCGAAACAGGGGCTGGGACCCAGTACTTC. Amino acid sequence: CASSETGAGTQYF.

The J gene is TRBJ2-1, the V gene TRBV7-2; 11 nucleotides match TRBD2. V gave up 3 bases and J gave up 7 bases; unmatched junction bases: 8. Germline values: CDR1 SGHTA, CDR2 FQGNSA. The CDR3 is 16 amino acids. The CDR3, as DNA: TGTGCCAGCAGCTTCCCTCCGGGACTAGCGGAAAATGAGCAGTTCTTC. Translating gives CASSFPPGLAENEQFF. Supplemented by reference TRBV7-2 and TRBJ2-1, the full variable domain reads GAGVSQSPSNKVTEKGKDVELRCDPISGHTALYWYRQSLGQGLEFLIYFQGNSAPDKSGLPSDRFSAERTGGSVSTLTIQRTQQEDSAVYLCASSFPPGLAENEQFFGPGTRLTVL.

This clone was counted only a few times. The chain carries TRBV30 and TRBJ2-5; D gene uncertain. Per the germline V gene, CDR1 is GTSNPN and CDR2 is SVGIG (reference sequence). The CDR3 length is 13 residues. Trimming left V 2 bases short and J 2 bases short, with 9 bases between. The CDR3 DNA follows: TGTGCCTGGAGTATGACTGTACAAGAGACCCAGTACTTC. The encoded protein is CAWSMTVQETQYF.